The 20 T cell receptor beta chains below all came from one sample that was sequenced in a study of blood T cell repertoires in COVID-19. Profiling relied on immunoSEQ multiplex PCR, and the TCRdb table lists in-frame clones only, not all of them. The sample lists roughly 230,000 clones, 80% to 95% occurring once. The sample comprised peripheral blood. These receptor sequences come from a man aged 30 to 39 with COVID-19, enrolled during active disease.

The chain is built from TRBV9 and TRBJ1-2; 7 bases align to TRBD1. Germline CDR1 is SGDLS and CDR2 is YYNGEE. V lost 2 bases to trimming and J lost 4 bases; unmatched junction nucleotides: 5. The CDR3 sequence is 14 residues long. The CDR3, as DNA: TGTGCCAGCAGCGTCTACAGGGGAAGCTATGGCTACACCTTC. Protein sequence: CASSVYRGSYGYTF.

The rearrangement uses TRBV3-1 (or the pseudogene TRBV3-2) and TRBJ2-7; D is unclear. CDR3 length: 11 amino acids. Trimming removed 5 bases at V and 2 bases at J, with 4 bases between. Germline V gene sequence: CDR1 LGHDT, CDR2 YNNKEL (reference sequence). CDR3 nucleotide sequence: TGTGCCAGCAGCAACACCTACGAGCAGTACTTC. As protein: CASSNTYEQYF.

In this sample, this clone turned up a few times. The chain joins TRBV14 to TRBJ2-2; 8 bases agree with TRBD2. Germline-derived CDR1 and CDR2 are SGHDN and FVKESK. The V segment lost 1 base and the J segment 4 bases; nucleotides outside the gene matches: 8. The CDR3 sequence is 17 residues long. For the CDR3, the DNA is TGTGCCAGCAGCCAAGCTCTGCGGGGGGCAGTCACCGGGGAGCTGTTTTTT. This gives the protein CASSQALRGAVTGELFF.

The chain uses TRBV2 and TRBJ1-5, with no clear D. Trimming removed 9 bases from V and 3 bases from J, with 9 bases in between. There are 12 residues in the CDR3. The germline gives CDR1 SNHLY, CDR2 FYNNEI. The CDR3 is CASSSFNQPQHF. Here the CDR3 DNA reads TGTGCCAGTTCCAGTTTCAATCAGCCCCAGCATTTT.

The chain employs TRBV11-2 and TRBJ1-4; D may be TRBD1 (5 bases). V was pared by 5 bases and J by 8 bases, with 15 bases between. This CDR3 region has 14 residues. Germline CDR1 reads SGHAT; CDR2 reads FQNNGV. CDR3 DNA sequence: TGTGCCAGCAGCATCCAGGGATTAGACGAAAAACTGTTTTTT. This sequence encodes CASSIQGLDEKLFF.

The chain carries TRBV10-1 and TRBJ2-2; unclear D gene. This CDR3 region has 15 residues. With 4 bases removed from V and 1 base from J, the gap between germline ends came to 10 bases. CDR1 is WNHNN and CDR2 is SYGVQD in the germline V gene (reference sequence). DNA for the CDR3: TGCGCCAGCAGTGGAGGAAGTCTGAACACCGGGGAGCTGTTTTTT. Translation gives CASSGGSLNTGELFF.

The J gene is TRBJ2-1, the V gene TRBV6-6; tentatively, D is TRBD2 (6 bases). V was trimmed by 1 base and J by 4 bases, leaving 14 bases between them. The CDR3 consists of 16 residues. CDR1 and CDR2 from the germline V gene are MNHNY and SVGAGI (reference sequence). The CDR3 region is CASSYLAAPVYNEQFF. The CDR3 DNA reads TGTGCCAGCAGTTACTTAGCGGCGCCGGTATACAATGAGCAGTTCTTC.

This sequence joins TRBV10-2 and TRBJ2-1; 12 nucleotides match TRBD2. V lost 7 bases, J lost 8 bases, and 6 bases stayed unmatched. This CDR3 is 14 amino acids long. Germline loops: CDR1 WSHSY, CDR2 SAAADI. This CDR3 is CASIRGLAGDEQFF. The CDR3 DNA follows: TGCGCCAGCATTCGGGGACTAGCGGGTGATGAGCAGTTCTTC.

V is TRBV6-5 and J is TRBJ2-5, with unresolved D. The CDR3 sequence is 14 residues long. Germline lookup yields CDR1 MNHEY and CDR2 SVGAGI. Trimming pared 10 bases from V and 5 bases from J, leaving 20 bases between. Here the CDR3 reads CATSVPGTPETQYF. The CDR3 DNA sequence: TGTGCCACCTCCGTCCCCGGTACCCCCGAGACCCAGTACTTC.

DNA of the CDR3: TGTGCCAGCTCTCCGCTCCGGCGGAGCGGTGAAAAACTGTTTTTT. Protein: CASSPLRRSGEKLFF. The chain carries TRBV18 and TRBJ1-4; D is undetermined. CDR1 is KGHSH and CDR2 is LQKENI in the germline V gene. V lost 6 bases and J lost 7, with 18 bases in between. The CDR3 extends over 15 amino acids.

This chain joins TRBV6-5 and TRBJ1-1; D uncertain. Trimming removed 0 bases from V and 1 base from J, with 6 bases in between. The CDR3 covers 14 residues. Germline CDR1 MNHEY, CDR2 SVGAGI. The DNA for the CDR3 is TGTGCCAGCAGTTACTCGAGTGCGAACACTGAAGCTTTCTTT. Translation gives CASSYSSANTEAFF.

The CDR3 sequence: CASSLDRGHGYTF. The CDR3 nucleotides are TGTGCCAGCAGCTTAGACAGGGGTCATGGCTACACCTTC. V is TRBV7-9 and J is TRBJ1-2, with 7 bases that match TRBD1. The CDR3 is made up of 13 amino acids. V lost 1 base and J lost 6; bases outside the gene matches: 2. Germline CDR1 and CDR2: SEHNR and FQNEAQ (reference sequence).

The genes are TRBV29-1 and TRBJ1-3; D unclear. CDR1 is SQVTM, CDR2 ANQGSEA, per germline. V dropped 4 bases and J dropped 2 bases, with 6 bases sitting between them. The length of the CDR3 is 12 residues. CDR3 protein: CSVGLPGNTIYF. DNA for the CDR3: TGCAGCGTTGGGCTCCCTGGAAACACCATATATTTT.

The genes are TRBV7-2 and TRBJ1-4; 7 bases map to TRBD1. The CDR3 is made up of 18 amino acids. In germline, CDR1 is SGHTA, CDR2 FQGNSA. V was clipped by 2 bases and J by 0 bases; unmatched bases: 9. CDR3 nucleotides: TGTGCCAGCAGCTTAAGGAGGACAGGCTACGCAACTAATGAAAAACTGTTTTTT. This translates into CASSLRRTGYATNEKLFF.

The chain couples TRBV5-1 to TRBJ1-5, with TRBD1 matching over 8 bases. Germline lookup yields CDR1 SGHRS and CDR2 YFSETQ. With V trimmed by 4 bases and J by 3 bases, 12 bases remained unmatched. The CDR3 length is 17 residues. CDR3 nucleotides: TGCGCCAGCAGCCTAGGGACAGGAGGAAGGGTCAATCAGCCCCAGCATTTT. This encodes CASSLGTGGRVNQPQHF. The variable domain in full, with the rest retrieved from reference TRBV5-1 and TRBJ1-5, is KAGVTQTPRYLIKTRGQQVTLSCSPISGHRSVSWYQQTPGQGLQFLFEYFSETQRNKGNFPGRFSGRQFSNSRSEMNVSTLELGDSALYLCASSLGTGGRVNQPQHFGDGTRLSIL.

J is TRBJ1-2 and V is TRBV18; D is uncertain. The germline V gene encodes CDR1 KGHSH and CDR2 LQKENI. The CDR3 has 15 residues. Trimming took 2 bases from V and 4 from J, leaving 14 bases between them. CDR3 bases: TGTGCCAGCTCACCATTGTCGGGGATAAGCTATGGCTACACCTTC. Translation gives CASSPLSGISYGYTF.

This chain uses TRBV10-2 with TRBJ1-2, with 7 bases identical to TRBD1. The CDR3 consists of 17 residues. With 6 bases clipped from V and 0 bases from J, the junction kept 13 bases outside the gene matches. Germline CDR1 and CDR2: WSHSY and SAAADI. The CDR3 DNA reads TGCGCCAGCAGACCCGGACAGGAGAAGAGACCTAACTATGGCTACACCTTC. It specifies CASRPGQEKRPNYGYTF.

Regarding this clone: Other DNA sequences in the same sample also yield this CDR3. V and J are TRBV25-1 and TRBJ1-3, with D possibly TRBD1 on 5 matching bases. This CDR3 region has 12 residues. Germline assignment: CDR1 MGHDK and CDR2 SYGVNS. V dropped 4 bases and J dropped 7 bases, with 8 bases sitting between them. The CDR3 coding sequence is TGTGCCAGCAGTGCGGGGGGTAACACCATATATTTT. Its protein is CASSAGGNTIYF.

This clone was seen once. As DNA, the CDR3 is TGTGCCAGCTCAAGGACGGTGGGACAGAACACCGGGGAGCTGTTTTTT. This sequence encodes CASSRTVGQNTGELFF. The chain has TRBV18 and TRBJ2-2, with a tentative D call TRBD1 (6 bases). Looked up from germline, CDR1 is KGHSH and CDR2 is LQKENI. CDR3 size: 16 residues. V was clipped by 5 bases and J by 1 base, with 14 bases between them.

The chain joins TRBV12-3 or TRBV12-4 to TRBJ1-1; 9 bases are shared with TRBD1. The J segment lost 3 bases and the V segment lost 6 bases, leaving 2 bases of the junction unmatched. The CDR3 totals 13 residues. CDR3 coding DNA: TGTGCCAGCAGACGGACAGGGGACACTGAAGCTTTCTTT. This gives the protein CASRRTGDTEAFF.